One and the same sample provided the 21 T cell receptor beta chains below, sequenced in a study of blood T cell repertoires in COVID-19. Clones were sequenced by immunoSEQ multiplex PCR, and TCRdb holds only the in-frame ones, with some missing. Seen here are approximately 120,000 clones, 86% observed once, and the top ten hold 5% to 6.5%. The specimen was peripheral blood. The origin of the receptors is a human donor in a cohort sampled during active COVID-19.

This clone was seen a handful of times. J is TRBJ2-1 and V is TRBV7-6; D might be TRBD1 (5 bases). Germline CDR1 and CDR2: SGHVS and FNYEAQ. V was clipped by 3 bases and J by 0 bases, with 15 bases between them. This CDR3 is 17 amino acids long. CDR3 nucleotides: TGTGCCAGCAGCTTTATAACAGGAGATAACTCCTACAATGAGCAGTTCTTC. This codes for CASSFITGDNSYNEQFF.

The chain's CDR3 is CASAPGSSYEQYF. CDR3 DNA sequence: TGCGCCAGCGCCCCAGGGTCCTCCTACGAGCAGTACTTC. This chain links TRBV10-1 with TRBJ2-7, with D tentatively TRBD1 (5 bases). V was clipped by 8 bases and J by 0 bases, with 11 bases between them. This CDR3 contains 13 residues. CDR1 is WNHNN, CDR2 SYGVQD, per germline (reference sequence).

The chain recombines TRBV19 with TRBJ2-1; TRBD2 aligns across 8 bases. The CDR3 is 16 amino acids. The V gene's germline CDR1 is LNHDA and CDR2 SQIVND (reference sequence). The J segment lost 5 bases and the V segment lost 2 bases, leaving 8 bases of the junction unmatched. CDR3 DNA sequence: TGTGCCAGTAGTATACCGACTAGCGATTTACACAATGAGCAGTTCTTC. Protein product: CASSIPTSDLHNEQFF.

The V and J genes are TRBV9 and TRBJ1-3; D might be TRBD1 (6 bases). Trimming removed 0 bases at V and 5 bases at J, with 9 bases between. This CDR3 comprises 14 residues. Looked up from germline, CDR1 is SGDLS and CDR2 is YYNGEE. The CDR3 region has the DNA TGTGCCAGCAGCGTAGACCAGGGGCGAAACACCATATATTTT. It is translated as CASSVDQGRNTIYF.

CDR3 nucleotides: TGTGCCAGCGGAGGAAGCGGGAGGTATGAGCAGTTCTTC. Encoded protein: CASGGSGRYEQFF. The V call is TRBV5-6, the J call TRBJ2-1; 9 bases fit TRBD2. With 7 bases clipped from V and 8 bases from J, the junction kept 7 bases outside the gene matches. The CDR3 has 13 amino acids. In germline, CDR1 is SGHDT, CDR2 YYEEEE.

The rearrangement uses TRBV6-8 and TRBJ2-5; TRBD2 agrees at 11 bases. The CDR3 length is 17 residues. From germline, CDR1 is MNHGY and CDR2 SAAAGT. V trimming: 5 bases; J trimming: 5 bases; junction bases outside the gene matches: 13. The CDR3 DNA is TGTGCCAGCAGTCCACGGCCTCCTAGCGGGAGGAAGGAGACCCAGTACTTC. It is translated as CASSPRPPSGRKETQYF.

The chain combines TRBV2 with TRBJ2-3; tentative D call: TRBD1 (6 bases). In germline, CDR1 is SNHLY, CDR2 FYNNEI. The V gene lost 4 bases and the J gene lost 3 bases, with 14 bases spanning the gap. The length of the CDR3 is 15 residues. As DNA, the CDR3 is TGTGCCAGCAGTGGGAACTATGGGACAACAGATACGCAGTATTTT. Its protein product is CASSGNYGTTDTQYF.

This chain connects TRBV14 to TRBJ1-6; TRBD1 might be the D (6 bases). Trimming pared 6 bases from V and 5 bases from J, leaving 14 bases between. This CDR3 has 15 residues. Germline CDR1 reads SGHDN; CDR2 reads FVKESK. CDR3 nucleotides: TGTGCCAGCAGTAGGGGGACGCACAATAATTCACCCCTCCACTTT. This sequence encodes CASSRGTHNNSPLHF.

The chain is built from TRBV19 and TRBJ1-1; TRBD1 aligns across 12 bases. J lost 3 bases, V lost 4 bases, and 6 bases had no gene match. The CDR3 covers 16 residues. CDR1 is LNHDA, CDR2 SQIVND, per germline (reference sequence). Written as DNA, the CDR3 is TGTGCCAGTAGTACGAGGGGGACAGGGGGCGACACTGAAGCTTTCTTT. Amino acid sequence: CASSTRGTGGDTEAFF.

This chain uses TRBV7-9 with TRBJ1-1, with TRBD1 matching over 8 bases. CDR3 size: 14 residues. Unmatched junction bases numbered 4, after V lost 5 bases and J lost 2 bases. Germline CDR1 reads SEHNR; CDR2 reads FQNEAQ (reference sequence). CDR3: CASSQGTGNTEAFF. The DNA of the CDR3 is TGTGCCAGCAGCCAGGGGACAGGAAACACTGAAGCTTTCTTT. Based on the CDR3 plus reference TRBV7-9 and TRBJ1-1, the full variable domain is DTGVSQNPRHKITKRGQNVTFRCDPISEHNRLYWYRQTLGQGPEFLTYFQNEAQLEKSRLLSDRFSAERPKGSFSTLEIQRTEQGDSAMYLCASSQGTGNTEAFFGQGTRLTVV.

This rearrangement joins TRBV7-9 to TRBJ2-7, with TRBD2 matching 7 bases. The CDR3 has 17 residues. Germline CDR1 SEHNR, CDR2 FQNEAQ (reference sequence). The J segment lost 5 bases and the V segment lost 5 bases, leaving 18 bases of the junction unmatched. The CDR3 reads CASSIIVASTSTNEQYF. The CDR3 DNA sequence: TGTGCCAGCAGCATCATTGTAGCTTCGACTAGCACCAACGAGCAGTACTTC.

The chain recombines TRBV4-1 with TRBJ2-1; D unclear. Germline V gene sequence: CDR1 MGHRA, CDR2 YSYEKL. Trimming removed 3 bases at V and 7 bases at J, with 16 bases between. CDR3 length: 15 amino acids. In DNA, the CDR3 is TGCGCCAGCAGCCATTCTCTAGTTGGTAGTAATGAGCAGTTCTTC. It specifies CASSHSLVGSNEQFF.

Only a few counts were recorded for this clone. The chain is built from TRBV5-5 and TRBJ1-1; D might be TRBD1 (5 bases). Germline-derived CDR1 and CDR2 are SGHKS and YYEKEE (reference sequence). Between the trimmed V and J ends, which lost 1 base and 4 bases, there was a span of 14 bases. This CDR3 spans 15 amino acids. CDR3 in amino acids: CASSLIDRGFTEAFF. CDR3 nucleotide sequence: TGTGCCAGCAGCTTGATCGACAGAGGTTTCACTGAAGCTTTCTTT. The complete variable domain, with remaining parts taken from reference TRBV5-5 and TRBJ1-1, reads DAGVTQSPTHLIKTRGQQVTLRCSPISGHKSVSWYQQVLGQGPQFIFQYYEKEERGRGNFPDRFSARQFPNYSSELNVNALLLGDSALYLCASSLIDRGFTEAFFGQGTRLTVV.

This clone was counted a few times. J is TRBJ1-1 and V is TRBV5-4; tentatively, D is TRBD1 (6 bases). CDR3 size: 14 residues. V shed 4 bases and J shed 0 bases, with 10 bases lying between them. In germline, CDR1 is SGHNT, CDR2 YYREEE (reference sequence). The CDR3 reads CASSLGQMNTEAFF. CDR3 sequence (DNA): TGTGCCAGCAGCCTCGGACAGATGAACACTGAAGCTTTCTTT.

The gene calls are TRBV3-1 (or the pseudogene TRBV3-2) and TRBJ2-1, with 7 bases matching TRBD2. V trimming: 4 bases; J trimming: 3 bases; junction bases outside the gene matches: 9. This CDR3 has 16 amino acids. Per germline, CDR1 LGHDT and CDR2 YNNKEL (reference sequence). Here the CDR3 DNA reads TGTGCCAGCAGCCCCCGAGGGAGCGGGGTCTACAATGAGCAGTTCTTC. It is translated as CASSPRGSGVYNEQFF.

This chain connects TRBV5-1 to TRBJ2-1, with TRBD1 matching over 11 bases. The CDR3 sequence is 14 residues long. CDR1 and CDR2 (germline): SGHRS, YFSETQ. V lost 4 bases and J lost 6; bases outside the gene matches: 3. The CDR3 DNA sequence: TGCGCCAGCAGCCACGGGACAGGGGGCAATGAGCAGTTCTTC. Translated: CASSHGTGGNEQFF.

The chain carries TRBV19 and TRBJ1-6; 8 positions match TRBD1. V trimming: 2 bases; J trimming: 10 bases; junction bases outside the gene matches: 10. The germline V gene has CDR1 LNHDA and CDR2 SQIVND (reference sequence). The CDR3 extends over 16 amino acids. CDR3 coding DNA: TGTGCCAGTAGTATACGGGGACAGGAGTCGGGATCACCCCTCCACTTT. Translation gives CASSIRGQESGSPLHF.

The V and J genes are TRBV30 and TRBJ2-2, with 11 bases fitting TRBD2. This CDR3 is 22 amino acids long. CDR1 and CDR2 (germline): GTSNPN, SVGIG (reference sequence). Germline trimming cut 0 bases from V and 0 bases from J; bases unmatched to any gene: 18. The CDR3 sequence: CAWSVNRGTHMTSGANTGELFF. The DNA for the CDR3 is TGTGCCTGGAGTGTTAACAGGGGGACCCACATGACTAGCGGGGCGAACACCGGGGAGCTGTTTTTT.

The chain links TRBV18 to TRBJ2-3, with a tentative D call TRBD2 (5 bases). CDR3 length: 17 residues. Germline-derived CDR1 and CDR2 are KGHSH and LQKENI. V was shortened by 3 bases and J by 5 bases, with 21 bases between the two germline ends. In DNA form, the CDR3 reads TGTGCCAGCTCACCCACCCAGACCATAGCGCCGGGAGATACGCAGTATTTT. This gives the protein CASSPTQTIAPGDTQYF. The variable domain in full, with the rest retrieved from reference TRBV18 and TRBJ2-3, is NAGVMQNPRHLVRRRGQEARLRCSPMKGHSHVYWYRQLPEEGLKFMVYLQKENIIDESGMPKERFSAEFPKEGPSILRIQQVVRGDSAAYFCASSPTQTIAPGDTQYFGPGTRLTVL.

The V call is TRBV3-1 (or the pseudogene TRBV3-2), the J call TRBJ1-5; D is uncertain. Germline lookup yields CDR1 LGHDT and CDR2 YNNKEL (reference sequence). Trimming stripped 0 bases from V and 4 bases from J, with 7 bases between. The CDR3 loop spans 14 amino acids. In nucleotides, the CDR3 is TGTGCCAGCAGCCAAGAAATAGTTAATCAGCCCCAGCATTTT. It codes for CASSQEIVNQPQHF.

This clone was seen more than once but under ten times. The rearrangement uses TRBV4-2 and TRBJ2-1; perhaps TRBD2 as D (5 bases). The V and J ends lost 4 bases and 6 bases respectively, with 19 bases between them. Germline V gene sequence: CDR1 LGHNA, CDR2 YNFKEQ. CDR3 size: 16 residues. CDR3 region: CASSLSLVISVNEQFF. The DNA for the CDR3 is TGTGCCAGCAGCCTCTCACTAGTCATCTCGGTCAATGAGCAGTTCTTC.